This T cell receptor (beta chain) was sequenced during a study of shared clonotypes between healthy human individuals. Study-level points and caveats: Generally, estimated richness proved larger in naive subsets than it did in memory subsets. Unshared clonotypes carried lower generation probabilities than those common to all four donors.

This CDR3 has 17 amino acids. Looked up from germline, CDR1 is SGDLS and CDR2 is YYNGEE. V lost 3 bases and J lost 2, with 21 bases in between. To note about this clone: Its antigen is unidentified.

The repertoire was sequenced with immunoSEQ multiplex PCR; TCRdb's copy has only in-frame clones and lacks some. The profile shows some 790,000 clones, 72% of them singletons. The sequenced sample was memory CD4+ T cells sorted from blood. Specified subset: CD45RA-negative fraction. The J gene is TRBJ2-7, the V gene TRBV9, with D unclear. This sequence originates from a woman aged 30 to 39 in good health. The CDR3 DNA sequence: TGTGCCAGCAGCGCCGGGCTCGGCCGAGAAAGAACCTACGAGCAGTACTTC. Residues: CASSAGLGRERTYEQYF.